A single sample gave rise to the 11 T cell receptor beta chains below, sequenced in a study of blood T cell repertoires in COVID-19. This table comes from immunoSEQ multiplex PCR, and its TCRdb copy is limited to in-frame clones, with some not included. The sample records 63,000 or so clones, roughly 80% being singletons. The sequencing input was peripheral blood. These receptors were obtained from a human donor in a cohort sampled during active COVID-19.

V usage is TRBV4-2 and J usage is TRBJ2-7, with TRBD2 identical over 12 bases. The CDR3 spans 15 residues. Germline CDR1 reads LGHNA; CDR2 reads YNFKEQ. Trimming removed 7 bases from V and 4 bases from J; junction bases left unmatched: 8. In DNA, the CDR3 is TGTGCCAGCACCCCCCGGCTAGCGGGAGGGTACGAGCAGTACTTC. Translation: CASTPRLAGGYEQYF.

The chain couples TRBV6-4 to TRBJ2-1; a weak D match, TRBD2 (7 bases). V lost 9 bases and J lost 5, with 35 bases in between. This CDR3 region has 20 residues. CDR1 MRHNA and CDR2 SNTAGT come from the germline V gene. CDR3 in DNA: TGTGCCAGACGAGCGGGACACTCGCTAAGAAGCGTAGCCACCAACAATGAGCAGTTCTTC. Translating it yields CARRAGHSLRSVATNNEQFF.

J is TRBJ2-5 and V is TRBV30, with D tentatively TRBD2 (6 bases). Germline CDR1 GTSNPN, CDR2 SVGIG (reference sequence). V lost 3 bases and J 2 bases, leaving 7 bases between the germline ends. The CDR3 runs to 12 residues. The CDR3 sequence is CAWRGTQETQYF. In DNA, the CDR3 is TGTGCCTGGAGAGGGACTCAAGAGACCCAGTACTTC.

The chain carries TRBV27 and TRBJ1-2; D remains unclear. The CDR3 covers 12 residues. Trimming left V 5 bases short and J 3 bases short, with 7 bases between. In germline, CDR1 is MNHEY, CDR2 SMNVEV (reference sequence). CDR3 in DNA: TGTGCCAGCAGTCCCGGGGACTATGGCTACACCTTC. As protein: CASSPGDYGYTF.

This clone was seen only a few times. The chain joins TRBV5-4 to TRBJ2-1, with TRBD1 matching over 7 bases. This CDR3 spans 14 amino acids. V was clipped by 0 bases and J by 7 bases; unmatched bases: 4. CDR1 is SGHNT and CDR2 is YYREEE in the germline V gene (reference sequence). The chain's CDR3 is CASSLGRQGNEQFF. The CDR3 coding sequence is TGTGCCAGCAGCTTGGGCCGACAGGGAAATGAGCAGTTCTTC. Variable domain in full (rest from reference TRBV5-4 and TRBJ2-1): ETGVTQSPTHLIKTRGQQVTLRCSSQSGHNTVSWYQQALGQGPQFIFQYYREEENGRGNFPPRFSGLQFPNYSSELNVNALELDDSALYLCASSLGRQGNEQFFGPGTRLTVL.

This chain links TRBV6-5 with TRBJ1-5; D gene unclear. Trimming removed 6 bases from V and 3 bases from J, with 12 bases in between. This CDR3 contains 14 residues. Germline-derived CDR1 and CDR2 are MNHEY and SVGAGI. The CDR3 DNA reads TGTGCCAGCAGACCTCGGAGGGACAATCAGCCCCAGCATTTT. It yields the protein CASRPRRDNQPQHF.

The chain carries TRBV5-1 and TRBJ1-2, with D unclear. The CDR3 is 14 amino acids. Germline-derived CDR1 and CDR2 are SGHRS and YFSETQ. Trimming took 4 bases from V and 1 from J, leaving 11 bases between them. CDR3 sequence: CASSQQTSNYGYTF. CDR3 DNA: TGCGCCAGCAGCCAACAGACAAGTAACTATGGCTACACCTTC.

This clone was seen more than once but under ten times. The chain couples TRBV9 to TRBJ1-2; 7 nucleotides line up with TRBD1. Germline V gives CDR1 SGDLS, CDR2 YYNGEE. The CDR3 totals 15 residues. The ends lost 6 bases at V and 2 bases at J; junction bases unmatched: 10. The CDR3 spells CASTEGGTENYGYTF. The CDR3, as DNA: TGTGCCAGCACCGAGGGTGGGACAGAGAACTATGGCTACACCTTC.

The V and J genes are TRBV27 and TRBJ2-3; TRBD1 is a possible D gene (5 bases). Trimming left V 1 base short and J 2 bases short, with 10 bases between. Germline-derived CDR1 and CDR2 are MNHEY and SMNVEV (reference sequence). This CDR3 is built from 15 residues. In DNA, the CDR3 is TGTGCCAGCAGTTTATTAAGGGGATACACAGATACGCAGTATTTT. Protein product: CASSLLRGYTDTQYF.

This chain uses TRBV4-3 with TRBJ2-7; 7 nucleotides line up with TRBD2. Germline-derived CDR1 and CDR2 are LGHNA and YSLEER. The CDR3 is 16 residues long. V lost 1 base, J lost 0 bases, and 6 bases stayed unmatched. CDR3 loop: CASSQVPTSNSYEQYF. The CDR3 coding sequence is TGCGCCAGCAGCCAAGTCCCGACTAGCAACTCCTACGAGCAGTACTTC.

The chain carries TRBV7-8 and TRBJ2-7; a weak D match, TRBD2 (5 bases). Trimming removed 1 base at V and 6 bases at J, with 13 bases between. There are 14 residues in the CDR3. Looked up from germline, CDR1 is SGHVS and CDR2 is FQNEAQ. CDR3 region: CASSLEFRGSEQYF. The DNA of the CDR3 is TGTGCCAGCAGCTTAGAATTTCGGGGATCCGAGCAGTACTTC.